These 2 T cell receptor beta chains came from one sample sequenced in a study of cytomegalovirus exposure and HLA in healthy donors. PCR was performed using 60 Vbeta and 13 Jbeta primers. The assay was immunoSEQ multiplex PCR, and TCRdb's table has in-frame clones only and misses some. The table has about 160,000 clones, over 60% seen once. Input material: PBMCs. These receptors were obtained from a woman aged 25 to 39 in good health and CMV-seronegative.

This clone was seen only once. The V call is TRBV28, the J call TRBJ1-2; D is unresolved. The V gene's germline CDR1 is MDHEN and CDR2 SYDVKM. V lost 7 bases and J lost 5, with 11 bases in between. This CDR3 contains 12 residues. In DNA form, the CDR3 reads TGTGCCAGCACAAGGGAGGTATATGGCTACACCTTC. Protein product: CASTREVYGYTF.

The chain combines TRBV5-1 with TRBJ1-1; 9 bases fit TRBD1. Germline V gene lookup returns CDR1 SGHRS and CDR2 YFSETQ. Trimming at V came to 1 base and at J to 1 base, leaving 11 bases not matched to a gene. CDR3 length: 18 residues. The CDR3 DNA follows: TGCGCCAGCAGCTTGTGGGCCCCGGGACAGGGCGGGAACACTGAAGCTTTCTTT. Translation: CASSLWAPGQGGNTEAFF.